Presented here are 2 T cell receptor beta chains from one specimen sequenced in a study of cytomegalovirus exposure and HLA in healthy donors. Sequencing was performed with immunoSEQ multiplex PCR; in TCRdb, only in-frame clones are kept and a portion is missing. The sample records some 86,000 clones, over 85% being singletons. Sequencing used PBMCs. These TCRs come from a woman in her twenties or thirties in good health and CMV-seronegative.

The V gene is TRBV5-6, the J gene TRBJ1-1, with D uncertain. V was clipped by 6 bases and J by 4 bases, with 25 bases between them. The CDR3 totals 17 residues. Per germline, CDR1 SGHDT and CDR2 YYEEEE. The chain's CDR3 is CASNPRPGTPGVTEAFF. In DNA form, the CDR3 reads TGTGCCAGCAACCCGAGGCCTGGAACTCCCGGAGTCACTGAAGCTTTCTTT. The complete variable domain, with remaining parts taken from reference TRBV5-6 and TRBJ1-1, reads DAGVTQSPTHLIKTRGQQVTLRCSPKSGHDTVSWYQQALGQGPQFIFQYYEEEERQRGNFPDRFSGHQFPNYSSELNVNALLLGDSALYLCASNPRPGTPGVTEAFFGQGTRLTVV.

The chain joins TRBV18 to TRBJ1-5, with D possibly matching TRBD1 (5 bases). Trimming cost V 2 bases and J 0 bases, with 8 bases left between them. Germline V gene data show CDR1 as KGHSH and CDR2 as LQKENI. The CDR3 consists of 15 residues. The CDR3 is CASSPGGLSNQPQHF. CDR3 sequence (DNA): TGTGCCAGCTCACCAGGGGGACTTAGCAATCAGCCCCAGCATTTT.